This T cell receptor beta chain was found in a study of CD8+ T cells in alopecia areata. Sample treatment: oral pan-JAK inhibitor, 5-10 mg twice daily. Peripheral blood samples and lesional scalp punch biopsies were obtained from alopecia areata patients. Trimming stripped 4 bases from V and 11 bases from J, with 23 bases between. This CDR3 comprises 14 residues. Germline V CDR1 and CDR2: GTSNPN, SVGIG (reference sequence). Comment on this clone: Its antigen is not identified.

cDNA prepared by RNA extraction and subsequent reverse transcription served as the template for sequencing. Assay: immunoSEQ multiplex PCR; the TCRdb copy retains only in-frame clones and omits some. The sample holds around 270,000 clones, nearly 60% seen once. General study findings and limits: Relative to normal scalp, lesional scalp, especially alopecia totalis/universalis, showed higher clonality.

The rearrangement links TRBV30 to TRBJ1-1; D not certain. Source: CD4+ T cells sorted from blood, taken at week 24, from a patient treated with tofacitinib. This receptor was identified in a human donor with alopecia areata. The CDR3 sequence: CAWTLSRGNGNAFF. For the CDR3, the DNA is TGTGCCTGGACCCTCAGCCGGGGAAACGGGAACGCTTTCTTT.